This T cell receptor (beta chain) was recovered during a study of a mutant IDH1 vaccine in newly diagnosed glioma. Study-wide background: Eight vaccinations reached patients in weeks 1, 3, 5, 7, 11, 15, 19 and 23. Patients received vaccination from 4-6 weeks after radiotherapy alone, or with temozolomide cycles. Beforehand, treatment had been radiotherapy, temozolomide, or both; the majority received both.

This CDR3 is 14 amino acids long. Losses at the gene ends were 8 bases for V and 7 bases for J; bases not matched to a gene: 11. The V gene's germline CDR1 is SGHTA and CDR2 FQGNSA. This clone was counted a few times. Antigen: not known. Noted time point: week 11, during vaccination. In every dose of vaccine, 300 ug of mutant IDH1 20-mer peptide was given alongside topical imiquimod. Produced via immunoSEQ multiplex PCR; TCRdb's table is partial and in-frame only. The table records tens of thousands of clones, about three quarters of them present only once. This receptor was obtained from a man aged 18 to 29 with glioma. Some clones in this sample may be carry-over from other donors' samples. The sequences come from peripheral blood mononuclear cells (PBMCs), collected from a glioma patient whose treatment included an IDH1 peptide vaccine. This chain uses TRBV7-2 with TRBJ2-7; TRBD2 aligns across 10 bases. The CDR3 protein is CASRTAGGLGEQYF. The CDR3 DNA follows: TGTGCCAGCCGAACAGCGGGAGGGCTAGGGGAGCAGTACTTC.